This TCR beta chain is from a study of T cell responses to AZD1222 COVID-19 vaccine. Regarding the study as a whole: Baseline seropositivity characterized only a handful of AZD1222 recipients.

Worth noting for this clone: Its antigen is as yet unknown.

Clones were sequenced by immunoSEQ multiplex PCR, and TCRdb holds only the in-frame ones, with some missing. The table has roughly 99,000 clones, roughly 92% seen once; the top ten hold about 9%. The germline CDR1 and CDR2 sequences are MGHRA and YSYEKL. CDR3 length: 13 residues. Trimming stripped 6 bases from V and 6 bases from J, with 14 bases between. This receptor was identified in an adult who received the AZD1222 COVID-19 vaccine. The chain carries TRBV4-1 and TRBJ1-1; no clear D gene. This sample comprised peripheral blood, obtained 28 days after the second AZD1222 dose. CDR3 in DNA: TGCGCCAGCAGTTTTATACCGAGCGCTGAAGCTTTCTTT. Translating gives CASSFIPSAEAFF.